One and the same sample provided the 8 T cell receptor beta chains below, sequenced in a study of blood T cell repertoires in COVID-19. TCRdb keeps only in-frame clones here, not all; method: immunoSEQ multiplex PCR. The sample yields just over 150,000 clones, roughly nine tenths seen once. The sequenced material came from peripheral blood. These receptors all stem from a woman aged 65 to 85 with acute or convalescent COVID-19.

This chain links TRBV5-1 with TRBJ2-3, with a possible D match to TRBD1 (5 bases). The CDR3 spans 15 residues. Germline CDR1 SGHRS, CDR2 YFSETQ. V was shortened by 0 bases and J by 1 base, with 9 bases between the two germline ends. The CDR3 protein is CASSLVGRGTDTQYF. Here the CDR3 DNA reads TGCGCCAGCAGCTTGGTCGGCAGGGGCACAGATACGCAGTATTTT.

This clone was counted a few times. The chain joins TRBV30 to TRBJ1-1; D remains ambiguous. Trimming took off 3 bases at V and 10 bases at J, with 18 bases between the two ends. Germline V gene lookup returns CDR1 GTSNPN and CDR2 SVGIG (reference sequence). This CDR3 has 13 amino acids. The CDR3 sequence is CAWRIAGSHSAFF. CDR3 coding DNA: TGTGCCTGGAGAATCGCGGGATCGCATTCAGCTTTCTTT.

This chain connects TRBV5-3 to TRBJ2-5; TRBD2 matches at 9 bases. TRBV5-3 is labeled an ORF, and its function is uncertain. There are 20 residues in the CDR3. V shed 3 bases and J 5 bases; nucleotides not matched to a gene: 23. CDR3 region: CARSCPFLAGGPHWYETQYF. The CDR3 coding sequence is TGTGCCAGAAGCTGCCCTTTTCTGGCGGGGGGGCCGCATTGGTATGAGACCCAGTACTTC.

V gene TRBV18 combines with J gene TRBJ2-5; 9 bases agree with TRBD2. The CDR3 extends over 18 amino acids. Germline lookup yields CDR1 KGHSH and CDR2 LQKENI. V dropped 8 bases and J dropped 0; count of bases not matched to a gene: 16. CDR3 protein: CASGVVSAGGTYQETQYF. In DNA, the CDR3 is TGTGCCAGCGGAGTGGTCTCAGCGGGGGGCACGTACCAAGAGACCCAGTACTTC. Full variable domain (remainder filled in from reference TRBV18 and TRBJ2-5): NAGVMQNPRHLVRRRGQEARLRCSPMKGHSHVYWYRQLPEEGLKFMVYLQKENIIDESGMPKERFSAEFPKEGPSILRIQQVVRGDSAAYFCASGVVSAGGTYQETQYFGPGTRLLVL.

The chain employs TRBV18 and TRBJ1-4, with TRBD1 matching 8 bases. The J segment lost 8 bases and the V segment lost 1 base, leaving 6 bases of the junction unmatched. Germline V gives CDR1 KGHSH, CDR2 LQKENI. The CDR3 runs to 15 residues. The CDR3 DNA reads TGTGCCAGCTCACCACGACAGGGGCAGACCGAAAAACTGTTTTTT. This codes for CASSPRQGQTEKLFF.

The chain links TRBV2 to TRBJ2-3; 8 nucleotides agree with TRBD2. Germline V gene lookup returns CDR1 SNHLY and CDR2 FYNNEI. The CDR3 spans 13 residues. With 4 bases clipped from V and 14 bases from J, the junction kept 11 bases outside the gene matches. The DNA of the CDR3 is TGTGCCAGCAGTGGGACTAGCCTAAAAGACGGGTATTTT. It translates to CASSGTSLKDGYF.

The chain is built from TRBV27 and TRBJ2-1, with TRBD1 matching 9 bases. Germline lookup yields CDR1 MNHEY and CDR2 SMNVEV (reference sequence). Losses at the gene ends were 7 bases for V and 3 bases for J; bases not matched to a gene: 4. The CDR3 is 14 amino acids. The CDR3 sequence is CASKPGQGYNEQFF. As DNA, the CDR3 is TGTGCCAGCAAACCGGGACAGGGCTACAATGAGCAGTTCTTC.

This clone was recorded once. This rearrangement joins TRBV7-3 to TRBJ2-7, with D hard to call. This CDR3 is built from 15 residues. Germline CDR1 and CDR2: SGHTA and FQGTGA. The ends were cut back, 2 bases at V and 2 bases at J, with 13 bases in the middle. CDR3 DNA sequence: TGTGCCAGCAGCTTATGGGCAGGCTCCACCTACGAGCAGTACTTC. Translating it yields CASSLWAGSTYEQYF.